Included here is one T cell receptor beta chain sequence, with context. This sample is drawn from a study of blood T cell repertoires in COVID-19. The wider study: Acute and convalescent COVID-19 specimens originated in the United States, Italy and Spain. T cells, B-cell-depleted T cells, or PBMCs provided the cDNA or gDNA that served as material.

The CDR3 sequence is 13 residues long. Deletions cut 5 bases from V and 8 bases from J, with 13 bases between. Germline values: CDR1 MNHEY, CDR2 SVGAGI. The authors' processing: Cell counts per sample came from amplifying reference gene primers. Libraries were prepared by immunoSEQ multiplex PCR; TCRdb keeps only in-frame clonotypes and omits some of them. That table gives V, J and clone size, and the DNA gave D and trimming. Among some 33,000 clones listed, roughly 90% were seen once. Specimen: peripheral blood. This receptor was obtained from a man between 60 and 75 years old with acute or convalescent COVID-19. This chain links TRBV6-5 with TRBJ2-1; D perhaps matches TRBD1 (6 bases). CDR3 DNA: TGTGCCAGCAGTCCCAACAGGGCCTATGAGCAGTTCTTC. This translates into CASSPNRAYEQFF.